The TCR beta chain described here comes from a study of T cell changes during pregnancy in multiple sclerosis (dated by TCRdb to the late 2010s). At the level of the whole study: In women with multiple sclerosis, the researchers looked at how the T cell repertoire shifted as pregnancy progressed.

The library was prepared using the immunoSEQ multiplex PCR assay. In its TCRdb copy, this immuneACCESS table keeps in-frame sequences only and misses some clones. Where compared with another copy, unresolved V genes explain less than half of these, and the others have no known cause. In this sample the table shows roughly 110,000 clones, roughly 90% of which occur a single time. The ten largest clones take up 1.5% to 2% of the sample. The germline V gene (reference sequence) gives CDR1 as GTSNPN and CDR2 as SVGIG. Trimming removed 5 bases from V and 1 base from J, leaving 11 bases between the germline ends. The CDR3 spans 14 residues, from the cysteine through the phenylalanine. The only DNA kept is the CDR3, 42 bases in frame from the first base. A word on this clone: The antigen this receptor binds is unknown. No base qualities exist here, and no much larger clone lies one base off it.

The chain couples TRBV30 to TRBJ2-2, and the D gene may be TRBD1, 6 bases matching. The sequence derives from a female donor with multiple sclerosis, enrolled in a pregnancy study. This specimen was peripheral blood, taken after pregnancy. The DNA sequence follows: TGTGCCTGGGGCAGAGGGGGGAACACCGGGGAGCTGTTTTTT. This encodes CAWGRGGNTGELFF. Beyond the CDR3, the reference TRBV30 and TRBJ2-2 genes provide the residues; the full variable domain reads: SQTIHQWPATLVQPVGSPLSLECTVEGTSNPNLYWYRQAAGRGLQLLFYSVGIGQISSEVPQNLSASRPQDRQFILSSKKLLLSDSGFYLCAWGRGGNTGELFFGEGSRLTVL.